These 8 T cell receptor beta chains share one sample of origin, sequenced in a study of T cell repertoires in cytomegalovirus infection. TCRdb recomputed calls from the reads with MiXCR, one row per CDR3 protein. The table includes 400,000 or so distinct CDR3 sequences, over 15% detected once. Input material: PBMCs. Every receptor here comes from a human donor in good health (CMV status not recorded). Some clones in this sample may be carry-over from other donors' samples.

This chain links TRBV5-4 with TRBJ2-3; D possibly corresponds to TRBD1 (6 bases). Germline V CDR1 and CDR2: SGHNT, YYREEE (reference sequence). The CDR3 runs 15 residues. The germline V and J ends were trimmed by 2 bases and 0 bases, with 10 bases remaining between them. This CDR3 is CASSFMGASTDTQYF. The CDR3 DNA reads TGTGCCAGCAGCTTCATGGGGGCTAGCACAGATACGCAGTATTTT.

The chain recombines TRBV10-3 with TRBJ2-1; no definite D call. This CDR3 has 13 residues. Trimming cost V 0 bases and J 12 bases, with 12 bases left between them. The germline V gene encodes CDR1 ENHRY and CDR2 SYGVKD. The CDR3 loop is CAISESTPGRQFF. For the CDR3, the DNA is TGTGCCATCAGTGAGTCGACTCCTGGAAGGCAGTTCTTC.

At least ten counts were recorded for this clonotype. The chain combines TRBV7-8 with TRBJ2-3; D is ambiguous. Germline V gives CDR1 SGHVS, CDR2 FQNEAQ. The CDR3 totals 13 residues. Deletions cut 2 bases from V and 4 bases from J, with 7 bases between. The CDR3 DNA is TGTGCCAGCAGCTTAAGTGGGGCAGATACGCAGTATTTT. Amino acid sequence: CASSLSGADTQYF.

This rearrangement joins TRBV6-1 to TRBJ2-2; tentative D call: TRBD2 (5 bases). V was clipped by 5 bases and J by 6 bases, with 16 bases between them. The CDR3 extends over 15 amino acids. Germline CDR1 is MNHNS and CDR2 is SASEGT. The CDR3 reads CASSPGNSRAGELFF. In nucleotides, the CDR3 is TGTGCCAGCAGTCCCGGGAACTCAAGGGCCGGGGAGCTGTTTTTT.

There are a few counts of this clonotype. The V call is TRBV6-2 or TRBV6-3, the J call TRBJ2-2; 7 bases map to TRBD1. V was pared by 2 bases and J by 4 bases, with 16 bases of the junction left unmatched. The germline V gene encodes CDR1 MNHEY and CDR2 SVGEGT. The CDR3 is 19 amino acids. CDR3 protein: CASSYPRGRGGSTTGELFF. CDR3 nucleotides: TGTGCCAGCAGTTACCCTCGAGGAAGAGGGGGCTCCACCACCGGGGAGCTGTTTTTT.

The J gene is TRBJ2-3, the V gene TRBV18; TRBD1 agrees at 8 bases. This CDR3 region has 15 residues. Unmatched junction bases numbered 2, after V lost 3 bases and J lost 0 bases. Germline lookup yields CDR1 KGHSH and CDR2 LQKENI. As DNA, the CDR3 is TGTGCCAGCTCACCGCGACAGGGGAGCACAGATACGCAGTATTTT. Its protein product is CASSPRQGSTDTQYF.

This chain uses TRBV7-2 with TRBJ2-4; D might be TRBD2 (5 bases). Trimming took 2 bases from V and 8 from J, leaving 10 bases between them. This CDR3 has 13 amino acids. Germline loops: CDR1 SGHTA, CDR2 FQGNSA. CDR3 DNA sequence: TGTGCCAGCAGCTTAAACTGGCGGGACATTCAGTACTTC. Translated: CASSLNWRDIQYF.

V usage is TRBV3-1 and J usage is TRBJ2-2; TRBD2 agrees at 16 bases. Germline V gene sequence: CDR1 LGHDT, CDR2 YNNKEL (reference sequence). Losses at the gene ends were 6 bases for V and 3 bases for J; bases not matched to a gene: 4. The CDR3 covers 17 residues. The CDR3 DNA reads TGTGCCAGCAGGGGACTAGCGGGGGGGCACGACACCGGGGAGCTGTTTTTT. Translated, it gives CASRGLAGGHDTGELFF. The full variable domain, in which reference TRBV3-1 and TRBJ2-2 provide the parts outside the CDR3, is DTAVSQTPKYLVTQMGNDKSIKCEQNLGHDTMYWYKQDSKKFLKIMFSYNNKELIINETVPNRFSPKSPDKAHLNLHINSLELGDSAVYFCASRGLAGGHDTGELFFGEGSRLTVL.